Listed below are T cell receptor beta chains from one sample, sequenced in a study of blood T cell repertoires in COVID-19. Some clones are missing from TCRdb's copy, which holds only in-frame ones; the method was immunoSEQ multiplex PCR. The table lists about 400,000 clones, roughly 87% of them singletons. Input material: PBMCs or T cells enriched from blood (not recorded which). The receptors were sampled from a woman in her thirties or forties with acute COVID-19. CDR3s include the opening cysteine and the closing phenylalanine or tryptophan. D genes are given only for firm matches. Clone size appears in some rows only: once, few, many, or a class for an expanded clone.

d_call	v_call	clone_size	j_call	cdr3_nt	cdr3_aa
NA	TRBV18	NA	TRBJ1-4	TGTGCCAGCTCAGTCCGGGGGGCTGTGGAAAAACTGTTTTTT	CASSVRGAVEKLFF
NA	TRBV15	NA	TRBJ1-1	TGTGCCACCAGCAGAGATAGGGCAGGGCTGACTGAAGCTTTCTTT	CATSRDRAGLTEAFF
NA	TRBV18	NA	TRBJ1-2	TGTGCCAGCTCACCACCGAGAGGCTATGGCTACACCTTC	CASSPPRGYGYTF
NA	TRBV6-5	NA	TRBJ1-4	TGTGCCAGCAGTTACTCGTCAGGGATCGAAAAACTGTTTTTT	CASSYSSGIEKLFF
NA	TRBV27	NA	TRBJ1-5	TGTGCCAGCAGGGGACTCCTGGGAGATCAGCCCCAGCATTTT	CASRGLLGDQPQHF
TRBD2	TRBV18	NA	TRBJ2-7	TGTGCCAGCTCACCACCTTCTAGCGGGGATTACGAGCAGTACTTC	CASSPPSSGDYEQYF
NA	TRBV7-9	NA	TRBJ2-5	TGTGCCAGCAGCTTGAGGGTACTAGGGTGGGAGACCCAGTACTTC	CASSLRVLGWETQYF
NA	TRBV7-9	NA	TRBJ2-7	TGTGCCAGCAGCTTCGGGTCCGCGTTTTACGAGCAGTACTTC	CASSFGSAFYEQYF
TRBD2	TRBV5-6	once	TRBJ2-3	TGTGCCAGCAGCTTGGCCTCGCGGGGGAGCACAGATACGCAGTATTTT	CASSLASRGSTDTQYF
NA	TRBV6-1	NA	TRBJ1-6	TGTGCCAGCAGTGAAGCGCGCGTTTCCGCCTCACCCCTCCACTTT	CASSEARVSASPLHF
TRBD1	TRBV5-6	NA	TRBJ1-3	TGTGCCAGCAGCTACAGGGGGCCCAGGGGAAACACCATATATTTT	CASSYRGPRGNTIYF
NA	TRBV5-1	NA	TRBJ1-3	TGCGCCAGCAGCTTGGGTCAAGCGGGAAACACCATATATTTT	CASSLGQAGNTIYF
TRBD1	TRBV6-4	NA	TRBJ1-1	TGTGCCAGCAGTTTTAATACAGGGGAAACGACTTTCTTT	CASSFNTGETTFF
TRBD1	TRBV5-8	NA	TRBJ1-1	TGTGCCAGCAGCCCGGGGACAGGGTCGCACGAGAACACTGAAGCTTTCTTT	CASSPGTGSHENTEAFF
TRBD1	TRBV7-9	NA	TRBJ2-5	TGTGCCAGCAGAACCACAGGGGGCGTCGGGGACCAGTACTTC	CASRTTGGVGDQYF
TRBD1	TRBV11-2	NA	TRBJ1-2	TGTGCCAGCAGCAACCAGGGGGGATATGGCTACACCTTC	CASSNQGGYGYTF
TRBD1	TRBV5-4	once	TRBJ1-1	TGTGCCAGCAGCTCCGGGGACAGGGTACGGACTGAAGCTTTCTTT	CASSSGDRVRTEAFF
TRBD1	TRBV5-1	NA	TRBJ1-1	TGCGCCAGCAGCCCATCGAGAGGGACAGGGAGTAGCACTGAAGCTTTCTTT	CASSPSRGTGSSTEAFF
TRBD2	TRBV4-1	NA	TRBJ2-5	TGCGCCAGCAGCCAAAACACGGGGGGGCCGAAGACCCAGTACTTC	CASSQNTGGPKTQYF
TRBD1	TRBV30	once	TRBJ2-7	TGTGCCTGGAGTGCGGACAGGGCCTACGAGCAGTACTTC	CAWSADRAYEQYF
NA	TRBV4-2	NA	TRBJ2-3	TGTGCCAGCAGCCGGGACTCCCACACAGATACGCAGTATTTT	CASSRDSHTDTQYF
TRBD1	TRBV13	NA	TRBJ2-3	TGTGCCAGCAGCGGGGACAGGGGGCGCACAGATACGCAGTATTTT	CASSGDRGRTDTQYF
TRBD1	TRBV5-1	once	TRBJ1-1	TGCGCCAGCAGCTTTTACAGGGGGACGAACACTGAAGCTTTCTTT	CASSFYRGTNTEAFF
NA	TRBV19	once	TRBJ1-5	TGTGCCAGTAGGTGGAGGACAGATTATAGCAATCAGCCCCAGCATTTT	CASRWRTDYSNQPQHF
NA	TRBV20-1	NA	TRBJ1-1	TGCAGTGCTTACAAGAACACTGAAGCTTTCTTT	CSAYKNTEAFF
TRBD1	TRBV9	NA	TRBJ1-2	TGTGCCAGCAGCGCCGGGACAGACATCTATGGCTACACCTTC	CASSAGTDIYGYTF
TRBD1	TRBV18	NA	TRBJ1-1	TGTGCCAGCTCACCTAGGACAGGGGAAGGGACTGAAGCTTTCTTT	CASSPRTGEGTEAFF
TRBD1	TRBV7-9	NA	TRBJ2-7	TGTGCCAGCAGCTTGGGGGACAGTTCCTACGAGCAGTACTTC	CASSLGDSSYEQYF
NA	TRBV5-4	NA	TRBJ1-2	TGTGCCAGCAGCCAAGGGAGAGAGTCGGGCTATGGCTACACCTTC	CASSQGRESGYGYTF
NA	TRBV6-5	NA	TRBJ1-4	TGTGCCAGCAGAGCAGGGGAAACTAATGAAAAACTGTTTTTT	CASRAGETNEKLFF
NA	TRBV2	NA	TRBJ1-2	TGTGCCAGCAGTGAAGGGACAAACTATGGCTACACCTTC	CASSEGTNYGYTF
TRBD1	TRBV6-1	once	TRBJ1-1	TGTGCCAGCAGTGCGGGACAGGGAGGACTTGAAGCTTTCTTT	CASSAGQGGLEAFF
NA	TRBV4-2	NA	TRBJ2-7	TGTGCCAGCAGCCAAGATAGGCAGGGTCTCCTGAACGAGCAGTACTTC	CASSQDRQGLLNEQYF
TRBD1	TRBV20-1	NA	TRBJ2-3	TGCAGTGCTAGTGTCGGACAGGGAAGGGCGCAGTATTTT	CSASVGQGRAQYF
NA	TRBV30	NA	TRBJ1-1	TGTGCCTGGAGTGCCCCCTCGAGGGATATGAACACTGAAGCTTTCTTT	CAWSAPSRDMNTEAFF
NA	TRBV3-1/TRBV3-2	NA	TRBJ2-1	TGTGCCAGCAGCCAGGAGACAGTAATCTCCTACAATGAGCAGTTCTTC	CASSQETVISYNEQFF
NA	TRBV19	NA	TRBJ1-1	TGTGCCAGTAGGAATCGGGATCCTTCCTTTTACACTGAAGCTTTCTTT	CASRNRDPSFYTEAFF
TRBD1	TRBV7-9	NA	TRBJ2-2	TGTGCCAGCAGCTCTCCCCTTCGGACAGGGGGAAAGTCCGGGGAGCTGTTTTTT	CASSSPLRTGGKSGELFF
NA	TRBV12-3/TRBV12-4	once	TRBJ1-2	TGTGCCAGCACTTTTCAAACTAGCGATGGCTACACCTTC	CASTFQTSDGYTF
NA	TRBV10-3	NA	TRBJ1-3	TGTGCCATCAGTGAATACGGGGGAAACACCATATATTTT	CAISEYGGNTIYF
TRBD1	TRBV24-1	NA	TRBJ2-5	TGTGCCACCAGTGATCTCCGGGACAGCCAAGAGACCCAGTACTTC	CATSDLRDSQETQYF
NA	TRBV27	NA	TRBJ2-7	TGTGCCAGCAGACTACAGGGATCCTCCTACGAGCAGTACTTC	CASRLQGSSYEQYF
TRBD2	TRBV19	NA	TRBJ2-1	TGTGCCAGTAGTAGGCGGGGGGCTTACAATGAGCAGTTCTTC	CASSRRGAYNEQFF
TRBD2	TRBV24-1	NA	TRBJ2-3	TGTGCCACCAGTGCCGGCGGGGGGGCAACAGATACGCAGTATTTT	CATSAGGGATDTQYF
TRBD1	TRBV5-1	NA	TRBJ2-4	TGCGCCAGCAGCTTGGGTAGGGGGCAGAACATTCAGTACTTC	CASSLGRGQNIQYF
NA	TRBV5-6	NA	TRBJ1-2	TGTGCCAGCAGCTTGAATTGGCAGGGGGGCTACACCTTC	CASSLNWQGGYTF
TRBD1	TRBV18	NA	TRBJ2-7	TGTGCCAGCTCACCGACAGGGACAGGGGGCTTCGGCGAGCAGTACTTC	CASSPTGTGGFGEQYF
NA	TRBV7-9	NA	TRBJ2-2	TGTGCCAGCAGCCTTGTCCCCGGGGATACCGGGGAGCTGTTTTTT	CASSLVPGDTGELFF
TRBD2	TRBV5-1	NA	TRBJ2-1	TGCGCCAGTCACGAGCGGGGATACAATGAGCAGTTCTTC	CASHERGYNEQFF